The present T cell receptor beta chain was sequenced within a study of Ad26.COV2.S vaccination and SARS-CoV-2 variants. Across the whole study: Dosing was one shot or two shots 56 days apart. Study results and limitations: Comparable non-spike TCR breadth was observed in vaccine and placebo recipients.

Turning to this clone: The target antigen is unknown.

Only in-frame clones appear in the TCRdb table, and some are missing; sequencing was by immunoSEQ multiplex PCR. The data show some 250,000 clones, 70% to 90% seen once. The CDR3 is made up of 13 amino acids. The germline gives CDR1 KGHDR, CDR2 SFDVKD. Trimming left V 5 bases short and J 2 bases short, with 6 bases between. Specified treatment: about 20 received Ad26.COV2.S at low or high dose, single or two shots; about 5 received placebo; per-sample allocation not given. The study sampled participants on day 63 after the first vaccine or placebo injection. An Ad26 vector expressing Wuhan-strain SARS-CoV-2 spike served as the vaccine.

This chain uses TRBV24-1 with TRBJ1-5; D might be TRBD1 (5 bases). Source: peripheral blood, taken in a trial of Ad26.COV2.S vaccine versus placebo. This TCR was recovered from a person between 18 and 59 years old who received the Ad26.COV2.S COVID-19 vaccine or a placebo. This chain's CDR3 is CATSVGGNQPQHF. The CDR3, as DNA: TGTGCCACCAGTGTGGGGGGCAATCAGCCCCAGCATTTT.